The rows below give T cell receptor beta chains drawn from one sample of a study of beta chain features in type 1 diabetes. Measured with immunoSEQ multiplex PCR; TCRdb has only the in-frame clones, and not every one. The sample holds almost 350,000 clones, around 8.5% seen once. Sequencing was done on a sample of central memory CD4+ T cells from blood. These receptors were collected from a man aged 25-40 years with type 1 diabetes. Each CDR3 is given with its conserved first and last residue. The D gene is left open where the match is weak. Clone size is given for some rows only: seen once, a few or many times, or a class if the clone is expanded.

J gene: TRBJ2-2; clone size: few; D gene: NA; V gene: TRBV5-1; CDR3 protein: CASSWRLAGGELFF; CDR3 DNA: TGCGCCAGCAGCTGGAGGCTAGCCGGCGGGGAGCTGTTTTTT
J gene: TRBJ2-2; clone size: NA; D gene: NA; V gene: TRBV15; CDR3 protein: CATSPNTGELFF; CDR3 DNA: TGTGCCACCAGCCCAAACACCGGGGAGCTGTTTTTT
J gene: TRBJ1-1; clone size: many; D gene: NA; V gene: TRBV28; CDR3 protein: CASSLEQENTEAFF; CDR3 DNA: TGTGCCAGCAGTTTAGAACAAGAGAACACTGAAGCTTTCTTT
J gene: TRBJ2-3; clone size: few; D gene: NA; V gene: TRBV1; CDR3 protein: CTSSQEAGGRGTQYF; CDR3 DNA: TGCACCAGCAGCCAAGAGGCGGGGGGGCGGGGCACGCAGTATTTT
J gene: TRBJ2-1; clone size: few; D gene: NA; V gene: TRBV28; CDR3 protein: CASSFQGGTFGNEQFF; CDR3 DNA: TGTGCCAGCAGTTTTCAGGGCGGTACGTTTGGCAATGAGCAGTTCTTC
J gene: TRBJ2-7; clone size: few; D gene: NA; V gene: TRBV23-1; CDR3 protein: CASSRRAGNYEQYF; CDR3 DNA: TGCGCCAGCAGTCGAAGGGCCGGGAACTACGAGCAGTACTTC
J gene: TRBJ2-5; clone size: NA; D gene: TRBD1; V gene: TRBV11-2; CDR3 protein: CASSPPGQGEETQYF; CDR3 DNA: TGTGCCAGCAGCCCTCCGGGACAGGGAGAAGAGACCCAGTACTTC
J gene: TRBJ1-3; clone size: NA; D gene: NA; V gene: TRBV29-1; CDR3 protein: CSVEDGGRSGNTIYF; CDR3 DNA: TGCAGCGTTGAAGATGGAGGAAGATCGGGAAACACCATATATTTT
J gene: TRBJ2-1; clone size: NA; D gene: NA; V gene: TRBV7-9; CDR3 protein: CASSLVVAGTEQFF; CDR3 DNA: TGTGCCAGCAGCTTAGTTGTGGCGGGGACTGAGCAGTTCTTC
J gene: TRBJ1-2; clone size: few; D gene: NA; V gene: TRBV21-1; CDR3 protein: CASNGPTYGYTF; CDR3 DNA: TGTGCCAGCAATGGACCGACCTATGGCTACACCTTC
J gene: TRBJ1-1; clone size: NA; D gene: NA; V gene: TRBV7-2; CDR3 protein: CASSLAVGAAFF; CDR3 DNA: TGTGCCAGCAGCTTAGCGGTAGGGGCGGCTTTCTTT
J gene: TRBJ1-1; clone size: few; D gene: TRBD1; V gene: TRBV28; CDR3 protein: CASSPGTGGSVNTEAFF; CDR3 DNA: TGTGCCAGCAGTCCCGGGACAGGGGGCTCCGTGAACACTGAAGCTTTCTTT
J gene: TRBJ2-7; clone size: NA; D gene: NA; V gene: TRBV25-1; CDR3 protein: CASRAGGAYEQYF; CDR3 DNA: TGTGCCAGCAGGGCCGGGGGCGCCTACGAGCAGTACTTC
J gene: TRBJ2-5; clone size: NA; D gene: NA; V gene: TRBV19; CDR3 protein: CASSRAVGETQYF; CDR3 DNA: TGTGCCAGTAGTAGGGCAGTAGGGGAGACCCAGTACTTC
J gene: TRBJ2-3; clone size: few; D gene: NA; V gene: TRBV19; CDR3 protein: CASSVDLWTDTQYF; CDR3 DNA: TGTGCCAGTAGTGTCGACCTCTGGACAGATACGCAGTATTTT
J gene: TRBJ1-6; clone size: NA; D gene: NA; V gene: TRBV19; CDR3 protein: CASSLDGQSSYNSPLHF; CDR3 DNA: TGTGCCAGTAGTCTGGATGGGCAGAGCTCCTATAATTCACCCCTCCACTTT
J gene: TRBJ1-5; clone size: few; D gene: NA; V gene: TRBV30; CDR3 protein: CAWSVRLWGDQPQHF; CDR3 DNA: TGTGCCTGGAGTGTACGGCTGTGGGGCGATCAGCCCCAGCATTTT
J gene: TRBJ2-7; clone size: many; D gene: NA; V gene: TRBV28; CDR3 protein: CASSPLLSGPNPYEQYF; CDR3 DNA: TGTGCCAGCAGTCCACTGCTATCGGGCCCCAACCCCTACGAGCAGTACTTC
J gene: TRBJ1-5; clone size: few; D gene: TRBD1; V gene: TRBV7-9; CDR3 protein: CASSAGQGGNQPQHF; CDR3 DNA: TGTGCCAGCAGCGCTGGACAGGGAGGCAATCAGCCCCAGCATTTT
J gene: TRBJ2-1; clone size: few; D gene: NA; V gene: TRBV5-1; CDR3 protein: CASATFDEQFF; CDR3 DNA: TGCGCCAGCGCCACCTTCGATGAGCAGTTCTTC
J gene: TRBJ2-7; clone size: few; D gene: TRBD1; V gene: TRBV5-6; CDR3 protein: CASLMTGVYEQYF; CDR3 DNA: TGTGCCAGCCTAATGACAGGGGTCTACGAGCAGTACTTC
J gene: TRBJ2-3; clone size: NA; D gene: TRBD1; V gene: TRBV5-4; CDR3 protein: CASSVGQTTQYF; CDR3 DNA: TGTGCCAGCAGCGTGGGACAGACTACGCAGTATTTT
J gene: TRBJ2-2; clone size: NA; D gene: NA; V gene: TRBV5-1; CDR3 protein: CASRPAANTGELFF; CDR3 DNA: TGCGCCAGCAGGCCGGCAGCGAACACCGGGGAGCTGTTTTTT
J gene: TRBJ2-5; clone size: few; D gene: TRBD2; V gene: TRBV5-4; CDR3 protein: CASSLLTSGGGETQYF; CDR3 DNA: TGTGCCAGCAGCTTGCTCACTAGCGGGGGTGGAGAGACCCAGTACTTC
J gene: TRBJ2-7; clone size: many; D gene: NA; V gene: TRBV19; CDR3 protein: CASSHRGQTSYEQYF; CDR3 DNA: TGTGCCAGTAGCCACAGAGGTCAGACCTCCTACGAGCAGTACTTC
J gene: TRBJ2-5; clone size: NA; D gene: NA; V gene: TRBV6-5; CDR3 protein: CAGTDSRTQYF; CDR3 DNA: TGTGCCGGTACGGACTCCAGGACCCAGTACTTC
J gene: TRBJ1-6; clone size: few; D gene: NA; V gene: TRBV7-2; CDR3 protein: CASSLGRGNNSPLHF; CDR3 DNA: TGTGCCAGCAGCTTAGGTCGGGGCAACAATTCACCCCTCCACTTT
J gene: TRBJ1-2; clone size: few; D gene: TRBD1; V gene: TRBV5-1; CDR3 protein: CASSLQGANGYTF; CDR3 DNA: TGCGCCAGCAGCTTACAGGGGGCGAATGGCTACACCTTC
J gene: TRBJ2-1; clone size: few; D gene: NA; V gene: TRBV4-1; CDR3 protein: CASSQDWARRDEQFF; CDR3 DNA: TGCGCCAGCAGCCAAGATTGGGCCCGGCGCGATGAGCAGTTCTTC
J gene: TRBJ2-5; clone size: NA; D gene: TRBD2; V gene: TRBV2; CDR3 protein: CASRGWTSGEQETQYF; CDR3 DNA: TGTGCCAGCAGGGGATGGACTAGCGGGGAGCAAGAGACCCAGTACTTC
J gene: TRBJ1-2; clone size: many; D gene: NA; V gene: TRBV4-3; CDR3 protein: CASSQASGKGYTF; CDR3 DNA: TGCGCCAGCAGCCAAGCGTCCGGTAAAGGCTACACCTTC
J gene: TRBJ2-7; clone size: few; D gene: NA; V gene: TRBV12-5; CDR3 protein: CASGLEIYEQYF; CDR3 DNA: TGTGCTAGTGGTTTGGAAATCTACGAGCAGTACTTC
J gene: TRBJ1-1; clone size: NA; D gene: TRBD1; V gene: TRBV4-3; CDR3 protein: CASSQETGDTEAFF; CDR3 DNA: TGCGCCAGCAGCCAAGAGACAGGGGATACTGAAGCTTTCTTT
J gene: TRBJ2-7; clone size: NA; D gene: NA; V gene: TRBV9; CDR3 protein: CASSVGVPAHEQYF; CDR3 DNA: TGTGCCAGCAGCGTAGGAGTACCCGCCCATGAGCAGTACTTC
J gene: TRBJ1-1; clone size: many; D gene: NA; V gene: TRBV9; CDR3 protein: CASSVDFANTEAFF; CDR3 DNA: TGTGCCAGCAGCGTAGATTTTGCTAACACTGAAGCTTTCTTT
J gene: TRBJ1-1; clone size: NA; D gene: NA; V gene: TRBV19; CDR3 protein: CASSTTLGHEAFF; CDR3 DNA: TGTGCCAGTAGTACCACCCTTGGCCATGAAGCTTTCTTT
J gene: TRBJ2-1; clone size: few; D gene: NA; V gene: TRBV5-1; CDR3 protein: CASSPDEGPYNEQFF; CDR3 DNA: TGCGCCAGCAGCCCCGATGAAGGTCCCTACAATGAGCAGTTCTTC
J gene: TRBJ2-6; clone size: many; D gene: NA; V gene: TRBV2; CDR3 protein: CASSEATGANVLTF; CDR3 DNA: TGTGCCAGCAGTGAAGCAACAGGGGCCAACGTCCTGACTTTC
J gene: TRBJ1-5; clone size: NA; D gene: NA; V gene: TRBV7-9; CDR3 protein: CASSDGYRAQHF; CDR3 DNA: TGTGCCAGCAGCGACGGCTATCGGGCCCAGCATTTT
J gene: TRBJ2-3; clone size: NA; D gene: NA; V gene: TRBV11-3; CDR3 protein: CASQMPGTDTQYF; CDR3 DNA: TGTGCCAGCCAGATGCCTGGCACAGATACGCAGTATTTT
J gene: TRBJ2-7; clone size: few; D gene: NA; V gene: TRBV7-9; CDR3 protein: CASSYYLDGAYEQYF; CDR3 DNA: TGTGCCAGCAGCTATTACTTGGACGGGGCCTACGAGCAGTACTTC
J gene: TRBJ1-2; clone size: NA; D gene: TRBD1; V gene: TRBV30; CDR3 protein: CAWRLVPGQGFGYTF; CDR3 DNA: TGTGCCTGGAGGCTGGTACCGGGACAGGGTTTTGGCTACACCTTC
J gene: TRBJ2-2; clone size: few; D gene: NA; V gene: TRBV2; CDR3 protein: CASRSPGRNTGELFF; CDR3 DNA: TGTGCCAGCAGATCGCCGGGACGCAACACCGGGGAGCTGTTTTTT
J gene: TRBJ1-5; clone size: NA; D gene: NA; V gene: TRBV29-1; CDR3 protein: CSVETGDNQPQHF; CDR3 DNA: TGCAGCGTTGAAACAGGTGACAATCAGCCCCAGCATTTT
J gene: TRBJ2-5; clone size: NA; D gene: NA; V gene: TRBV7-2; CDR3 protein: CASSPRAGILQETQYF; CDR3 DNA: TGTGCCAGCAGCCCTCGGGCGGGGATTCTCCAAGAGACCCAGTACTTC
J gene: TRBJ1-1; clone size: NA; D gene: NA; V gene: TRBV4-3; CDR3 protein: CASSQDWQGREAFF; CDR3 DNA: TGCGCCAGCAGCCAAGACTGGCAGGGGAGGGAAGCTTTCTTT
J gene: TRBJ1-5; clone size: NA; D gene: TRBD1; V gene: TRBV2; CDR3 protein: CASSGQGNNQPQHF; CDR3 DNA: TGTGCCAGCAGTGGACAGGGGAACAATCAGCCCCAGCATTTT
J gene: TRBJ2-1; clone size: few; D gene: TRBD2; V gene: TRBV4-3; CDR3 protein: CASSQGTSGGSYNEQFF; CDR3 DNA: TGCGCCAGCAGCCAAGGGACTAGCGGGGGCTCCTACAATGAGCAGTTCTTC
J gene: TRBJ2-5; clone size: few; D gene: NA; V gene: TRBV14; CDR3 protein: CASSRFRTDQETQYF; CDR3 DNA: TGTGCCAGCAGCCGATTCCGGACAGACCAAGAGACCCAGTACTTC
J gene: TRBJ2-2; clone size: few; D gene: TRBD2; V gene: TRBV5-1; CDR3 protein: CASRGGGSTNTGELFF; CDR3 DNA: TGCGCCAGCAGAGGCGGGGGTTCTACGAACACCGGGGAGCTGTTTTTT
J gene: TRBJ1-1; clone size: NA; D gene: NA; V gene: TRBV29-1; CDR3 protein: CSVEQGGAEAFF; CDR3 DNA: TGCAGCGTTGAACAGGGAGGGGCTGAAGCTTTCTTT
J gene: TRBJ2-1; clone size: NA; D gene: TRBD2; V gene: TRBV18; CDR3 protein: CASSPMVAGGPEYNEQFF; CDR3 DNA: TGTGCCAGCTCACCGATGGTAGCGGGGGGGCCCGAATACAATGAGCAGTTCTTC
J gene: TRBJ2-3; clone size: few; D gene: TRBD1; V gene: TRBV19; CDR3 protein: CASSGTGPLTDTQYF; CDR3 DNA: TGTGCCAGTAGTGGGACAGGGCCACTTACAGATACGCAGTATTTT
J gene: TRBJ1-2; clone size: NA; D gene: NA; V gene: TRBV30; CDR3 protein: CAWSPHGEGGYTF; CDR3 DNA: TGTGCCTGGAGCCCGCATGGAGAGGGTGGCTACACCTTC
J gene: TRBJ2-3; clone size: NA; D gene: NA; V gene: TRBV11-3; CDR3 protein: CASSLGGGQLADTQYF; CDR3 DNA: TGTGCCAGCAGCTTAGGGGGGGGCCAGTTGGCAGATACGCAGTATTTT
J gene: TRBJ1-1; clone size: few; D gene: NA; V gene: TRBV11-2; CDR3 protein: CASSPGYTEAFF; CDR3 DNA: TGTGCCAGCAGCCCGGGCTACACTGAAGCTTTCTTT